The 29 T cell receptor beta chains given below trace back to one sample, sequenced in a study of cytomegalovirus exposure and HLA in healthy donors. 60 Vbeta and 13 Jbeta primers were used in PCR. Profiled with immunoSEQ multiplex PCR; TCRdb holds only in-frame clones, not every one. The data contain 110,000 to 150,000 clones, 60% to 80% of them singletons. The sample was PBMCs. All receptors derive from a male donor in good health and CMV-seronegative.

The chain employs TRBV5-1 and TRBJ1-2; D is uncertain. The CDR3 is 13 amino acids. V was clipped by 1 base and J by 3 bases, with 7 bases between them. Per germline, CDR1 SGHRS and CDR2 YFSETQ. The CDR3 sequence: CASSLIEDYGYTF. The CDR3 DNA reads TGCGCCAGCAGCTTGATTGAGGACTATGGCTACACCTTC.

V is TRBV27 and J is TRBJ2-1; 9 bases are shared with TRBD2. The trim removed 3 bases at V and 5 bases at J, leaving 8 bases unmatched. Per germline, CDR1 MNHEY and CDR2 SMNVEV (reference sequence). The CDR3 consists of 16 residues. The CDR3 reads CASSFILGLADNEQFF. CDR3 bases: TGTGCCAGCAGTTTTATATTGGGACTAGCTGACAATGAGCAGTTCTTC.

About this clone itself: An end of the junction differs from the germline gene, which may be a read error. The rearrangement joins TRBV5-1 to TRBJ1-3; D uncertain. This CDR3 is built from 16 residues. The germline V gene has CDR1 SGHRS and CDR2 YFSETQ. CDR3 nucleotides: TGCACCAGCAGCCGTCAGACGGGTAACTCTGGAAACACCATATATTTT. Its translation: CTSSRQTGNSGNTIYF.

This chain connects TRBV7-2 to TRBJ2-7; 8 nucleotides agree with TRBD1. V lost 1 base, J lost 7 bases, and 6 bases stayed unmatched. In germline, CDR1 is SGHTA, CDR2 FQGNSA. The CDR3 contains 14 residues. CDR3 sequence reads: CASSLDRTGREQYF. The CDR3 bases are TGTGCCAGCAGCTTAGATAGGACAGGGAGAGAGCAGTACTTC. Full variable domain (remainder filled in from reference TRBV7-2 and TRBJ2-7): GAGVSQSPSNKVTEKGKDVELRCDPISGHTALYWYRQSLGQGLEFLIYFQGNSAPDKSGLPSDRFSAERTGGSVSTLTIQRTQQEDSAVYLCASSLDRTGREQYFGPGTRLTVT.

There are a few counts of this clone. The chain carries TRBV5-1 and TRBJ2-3; TRBD2 aligns across 12 bases. With 0 bases clipped from V and 4 bases from J, the junction kept 6 bases outside the gene matches. Germline CDR1 reads SGHRS; CDR2 reads YFSETQ. This CDR3 spans 17 amino acids. In DNA, the CDR3 is TGCGCCAGCAGCTTGGGGCCTAGCGGGGGGGGAGCAGATACGCAGTATTTT. Protein sequence: CASSLGPSGGGADTQYF. Combining the CDR3 with reference TRBV5-1 and TRBJ2-3 gives the whole variable domain KAGVTQTPRYLIKTRGQQVTLSCSPISGHRSVSWYQQTPGQGLQFLFEYFSETQRNKGNFPGRFSGRQFSNSRSEMNVSTLELGDSALYLCASSLGPSGGGADTQYFGPGTRLTVL.

In its sample, this clone was seen a few times. The CDR3, as DNA: TGTGCCAGTAGTCCCCGTTTGGCGGGAGGGGTCAATGAGCAGTTCTTC. Its translation: CASSPRLAGGVNEQFF. The chain couples TRBV19 to TRBJ2-1, with TRBD2 matching over 9 bases. This CDR3 spans 16 amino acids. Germline values: CDR1 LNHDA, CDR2 SQIVND (reference sequence). V trimming: 5 bases; J trimming: 6 bases; junction bases outside the gene matches: 11. Full variable domain (rest looked up from reference TRBV19 and TRBJ2-1): DGGITQSPKYLFRKEGQNVTLSCEQNLNHDAMYWYRQDPGQGLRLIYYSQIVNDFQKGDIAEGYSVSREKKESFPLTVTSAQKNPTAFYLCASSPRLAGGVNEQFFGPGTRLTVL.

The J gene is TRBJ1-1, the V gene TRBV18; TRBD1 agrees at 7 bases. The CDR3 is 16 residues long. CDR1 is KGHSH and CDR2 is LQKENI in the germline V gene. Germline trimming cut 3 bases from V and 1 base from J; bases unmatched to any gene: 8. The DNA of the CDR3 is TGTGCCAGCTCACCGGCCCTAACAGGGGCGAACACTGAAGCTTTCTTT. Protein: CASSPALTGANTEAFF.

The chain employs TRBV7-5 and TRBJ1-1. TRBV7-5 is noted as a pseudogene. The CDR3 spans 13 residues. The CDR3 nucleotides read TGTGTCAGAAGCTTCCTCGGGGGCACTGAAGCTTTCTTT. It codes for CVRSFLGGTEAFF.

Concerning this clone itself: The junction shows a germline mismatch at one end, possibly a read error. This sample also contains other DNA sequences that code for the same CDR3. The rearrangement uses TRBV5-4 and TRBJ1-2; 8 nucleotides line up with TRBD1. CDR1 and CDR2 (germline): SGHNT, YYREEE (reference sequence). This CDR3 has 17 amino acids. This CDR3 is CASSPDLTGAGNYGYTF. The DNA for the CDR3 is TGCGCCAGCAGCCCCGACCTGACAGGGGCAGGCAACTATGGCTACACCTTC.

The chain recombines TRBV27 with TRBJ1-1; 7 bases map to TRBD1. This CDR3 region has 15 residues. The V segment lost 5 bases and the J segment 1 base; nucleotides outside the gene matches: 7. Germline V gives CDR1 MNHEY, CDR2 SMNVEV (reference sequence). CDR3 loop: CASSLRQGTNTEAFF. In DNA form, the CDR3 reads TGTGCCAGCAGTCTTCGACAGGGTACGAACACTGAAGCTTTCTTT.

This rearrangement joins TRBV9 to TRBJ2-7; D may be TRBD2 (5 bases). From germline, CDR1 is SGDLS and CDR2 YYNGEE. The CDR3 covers 12 residues. Trimming cost V 0 bases and J 6 bases, with 7 bases left between them. This CDR3 is CASSVERGEQYF. Here the CDR3 DNA reads TGTGCCAGCAGCGTAGAACGGGGCGAGCAGTACTTC.

J is TRBJ1-2 and V is TRBV11-2; D gene ambiguous. CDR1 and CDR2 from the germline V gene are SGHAT and FQNNGV. V lost 4 bases and J lost 4, with 4 bases in between. The CDR3 sequence is 11 residues long. In DNA form, the CDR3 reads TGTGCCAGCAGCTCGGGCTATGGCTACACCTTC. Translating gives CASSSGYGYTF.

This clone appeared a few times. The CDR3 loop reads CASSQFSGNSGNTIYF. CDR3 DNA sequence: TGCGCCAGCAGCCAATTTTCCGGTAACTCTGGAAACACCATATATTTT. The chain links TRBV4-1 to TRBJ1-3; D is unresolved. Trimming removed 2 bases from V and 0 bases from J, with 11 bases in between. Looked up from germline, CDR1 is MGHRA and CDR2 is YSYEKL. The CDR3 contains 16 residues.

The chain combines TRBV11-2 with TRBJ1-1; the match to TRBD1 covers 7 bases. V lost 7 bases, J lost 8 bases, and 10 bases stayed unmatched. The V gene's germline CDR1 is SGHAT and CDR2 FQNNGV. This CDR3 has 13 amino acids. The CDR3 spells CASTRQGGPEAFF. The CDR3 nucleotides read TGTGCCAGCACTCGACAGGGCGGTCCGGAAGCTTTCTTT.

This clone appeared a few times. The genes are TRBV18 and TRBJ2-7, with D possibly being TRBD2 (5 bases). The CDR3 is 12 residues long. Trimming pared 1 base from V and 6 bases from J, leaving 7 bases between. CDR1 and CDR2 (germline): KGHSH, LQKENI. This CDR3 reads CASSPLGSEQYF. The CDR3 DNA is TGTGCCAGCTCACCACTAGGGAGCGAGCAGTACTTC.

This chain uses TRBV29-1 with TRBJ2-3; a weak D match, TRBD2 (6 bases). Germline V gene lookup returns CDR1 SQVTM and CDR2 ANQGSEA. The V and J ends lost 4 bases and 0 bases respectively, with 11 bases between them. This CDR3 comprises 14 residues. The CDR3 region is CSVGGGASTDTQYF. The CDR3 DNA reads TGCAGCGTTGGCGGAGGGGCCAGCACAGATACGCAGTATTTT.

V and J are TRBV15 and TRBJ1-6; D is unclear. This CDR3 spans 16 amino acids. Trimming pared 0 bases from V and 7 bases from J, leaving 13 bases between. CDR1 and CDR2 (germline): LNHNV, YYDKDF (reference sequence). The CDR3 reads CATSRDKSVDNSPLHF. The CDR3 coding sequence is TGTGCCACCAGCAGAGATAAGAGCGTTGACAATTCACCCCTCCACTTT. Full variable domain (missing parts from reference TRBV15 and TRBJ1-6): DAMVIQNPRYQVTQFGKPVTLSCSQTLNHNVMYWYQQKSSQAPKLLFHYYDKDFNNEADTPDNFQSRRPNTSFCFLDIRSPGLGDTAMYLCATSRDKSVDNSPLHFGNGTRLTVT.

The rearrangement joins TRBV5-1 to TRBJ2-5, with D perhaps TRBD1 (6 bases). The germline V gene has CDR1 SGHRS and CDR2 YFSETQ. V lost 1 base and J 1 base, leaving 8 bases between the germline ends. The CDR3 spans 14 residues. The CDR3 protein is CASSLRGSQETQYF. CDR3 nucleotide sequence: TGCGCCAGCAGCTTGAGGGGGTCCCAAGAGACCCAGTACTTC.

The chain links TRBV6-5 to TRBJ2-1, with D perhaps matching TRBD1 (6 bases). Germline V gene data show CDR1 as MNHEY and CDR2 as SVGAGI. This CDR3 is built from 15 residues. V was cut by 4 bases and J by 5 bases, with 15 bases left in between. This CDR3 is CASSWVRGLNNEQFF. The CDR3, as DNA: TGTGCCAGCAGTTGGGTCAGGGGCCTAAACAATGAGCAGTTCTTC.

The chain couples TRBV6-5 to TRBJ2-1; 7 nucleotides line up with TRBD1. There are 15 residues in the CDR3. Trimming at V came to 6 bases and at J to 7 bases, leaving 12 bases not matched to a gene. Looked up from germline, CDR1 is MNHEY and CDR2 is SVGAGI. The CDR3 sequence is CASRPTGTPGNEQFF. The CDR3 bases are TGTGCCAGCAGGCCGACAGGGACCCCCGGGAATGAGCAGTTCTTC.

In its sample, this clone was seen once. The chain joins TRBV7-8 to TRBJ2-2; the D gene is possibly TRBD1 (6 bases). CDR1 SGHVS and CDR2 FQNEAQ come from the germline V gene. The CDR3 runs to 18 residues. The V and J ends lost 1 base and 6 bases respectively, with 21 bases between them. As DNA, the CDR3 is TGTGCCAGCAGCTTAGTCCCTGGGACAAGTCTAGGGTCCGGGGAGCTGTTTTTT. As protein: CASSLVPGTSLGSGELFF.

The chain links TRBV19 to TRBJ1-1; D perhaps matches TRBD1 (6 bases). From germline, CDR1 is LNHDA and CDR2 SQIVND (reference sequence). The CDR3 loop spans 13 amino acids. V was trimmed by 7 bases and J by 5 bases, leaving 14 bases between them. CDR3 sequence reads: CASKGGGWTEAFF. In DNA form, the CDR3 reads TGTGCCAGTAAGGGGGGGGGCTGGACTGAAGCTTTCTTT.

This chain joins TRBV5-1 and TRBJ2-1; possibly TRBD2 for D (7 bases). Germline assignment: CDR1 SGHRS and CDR2 YFSETQ. V was clipped by 4 bases and J by 16 bases, with 30 bases between them. The CDR3 spans 16 residues. The CDR3, as DNA: TGCGCCAGCAGCCCGGGCGGGGGCGGGGATTCTCACGGGGGCTTCTTC. Its translation is CASSPGGGGDSHGGFF.

The chain has TRBV28 and TRBJ2-7; weak D call: TRBD2 (6 bases). This CDR3 is built from 17 residues. With 6 bases removed from V and 3 bases from J, the gap between germline ends came to 24 bases. Germline-derived CDR1 and CDR2 are MDHEN and SYDVKM. CDR3 in DNA: TGTGCCAGCAGATATAGTACCGGGACTCCTTTCGACTACGAGCAGTACTTC. Its protein is CASRYSTGTPFDYEQYF.

The genes are TRBV2 and TRBJ1-2, with 9 positions matching TRBD1. The CDR3 loop spans 13 amino acids. J was trimmed by 6 bases and V by 5 bases; bases with no gene match: 4. CDR1 and CDR2 from the germline V gene are SNHLY and FYNNEI. The CDR3 nucleotides are TGTGCCAGCAGTCCGGGACAGGGCCATGGCTACACCTTC. It translates to CASSPGQGHGYTF.

The V call is TRBV10-3, the J call TRBJ2-1; 14 bases agree with TRBD2. V shed 3 bases and J 13 bases; nucleotides not matched to a gene: 8. Germline values: CDR1 ENHRY, CDR2 SYGVKD. This CDR3 is built from 15 residues. CDR3 DNA sequence: TGTGCCATCAGTGAACCAGGGACTAGCGGGGGCTCACAGTTCTTC. This sequence encodes CAISEPGTSGGSQFF.

V and J are TRBV29-1 and TRBJ2-4; 10 nucleotides match TRBD1. CDR1 and CDR2 (germline): SQVTM, ANQGSEA. J was trimmed by 0 bases and V by 5 bases; bases with no gene match: 7. The CDR3 extends over 16 amino acids. DNA of the CDR3: TGCAGCGTTATGGGACAGGGGAGGTTAGCCAAAAACATTCAGTACTTC. Its translation is CSVMGQGRLAKNIQYF.

The chain combines TRBV5-1 with TRBJ2-1, with TRBD2 identical over 14 bases. The CDR3 is 17 residues long. Germline loops: CDR1 SGHRS, CDR2 YFSETQ. With 0 bases clipped from V and 8 bases from J, the junction kept 7 bases outside the gene matches. CDR3 region: CASSLGLAGGPGDEQFF. The CDR3 nucleotides are TGCGCCAGCAGCTTGGGACTAGCGGGGGGGCCAGGCGATGAGCAGTTCTTC.

The chain joins TRBV13 to TRBJ1-2, with D perhaps matching TRBD1 (5 bases). The V and J ends lost 5 bases and 6 bases respectively, with 16 bases between them. Germline CDR1 reads PRHDT; CDR2 reads FYEKMQ (reference sequence). This CDR3 is built from 14 residues. CDR3 coding DNA: TGTGCCAGCAGCCGAACCCAGGGAACTGATGGCTACACCTTC. The encoded protein is CASSRTQGTDGYTF.